Shown below are 16 T cell receptor beta chains from a single sample sequenced in a study of T-cell memory formation after mild COVID-19. TCRdb reanalysed the 5' RACE reads using MiXCR and keeps one entry per CDR3 protein. The data show 310,000 or so distinct CDR3 sequences, with more than 15% seen just once and around 23% held by the top ten. Input material: PBMCs or a T cell subset sorted from them (not recorded which). The receptors originated from a man aged 18 to 29 who had mild COVID-19 (a few samples of this study predate the infection). Cell type and time point are not known.

The CDR3 loop is CSGGTVGVGELFF. The CDR3 DNA reads as TGCAGCGGTGGGACAGTCGGCGTGGGGGAGCTGTTTTTT. This chain joins TRBV29-1 and TRBJ2-2; 7 bases are a match to TRBD1. J gave up 8 bases and V 7 bases, and 10 bases lay outside the gene matches. The CDR3 runs 13 residues. Germline-derived CDR1 and CDR2 are SQVTM and ANQGSEA.

This clonotype was counted between two and nine times. The chain carries TRBV2 and TRBJ2-7; unclear D gene. Germline lookup yields CDR1 SNHLY and CDR2 FYNNEI. This CDR3 comprises 13 residues. V was pared by 7 bases and J by 0 bases, with 10 bases between. The DNA of the CDR3 is TGTGCCAGCAAGGGTACAAGCTCCTACGAGCAGTACGTC. Translating it yields CASKGTSSYEQYV.

The V and J genes are TRBV2 and TRBJ1-2; D is unresolved. Between the trimmed V and J ends, which lost 3 bases and 4 bases, there was a span of 6 bases. CDR1 SNHLY and CDR2 FYNNEI come from the germline V gene. There are 12 residues in the CDR3. CDR3 in DNA: TGTGCCAGCAGTGAGAACGCCTATGGCTACACCTTC. Amino acid sequence: CASSENAYGYTF.

The CDR3 sequence: CSARDLEGVPTEAFF. The CDR3 nucleotides read TGCAGTGCTAGAGATCTAGAGGGGGTACCCACTGAAGCTTTCTTT. This rearrangement joins TRBV20-1 to TRBJ1-1, with D possibly being TRBD1 (6 bases). Germline lookup yields CDR1 DFQATT and CDR2 SNEGSKA (reference sequence). The CDR3 loop spans 15 amino acids. V shed 0 bases and J shed 4 bases, with 15 bases lying between them.

V gene TRBV29-1 combines with J gene TRBJ2-1; 8 nucleotides align to TRBD2. The germline gives CDR1 SQVTM, CDR2 ANQGSEA. This CDR3 is built from 13 residues. Trimming cost V 5 bases and J 10 bases; bases outside gene matches: 10. The CDR3, as DNA: TGCAGCGTTCATCCCCGGGGGGGGAGAGAGCAGTTCTTC. Amino acid sequence: CSVHPRGGREQFF.

This clonotype was seen a few times. The chain couples TRBV24-1 to TRBJ2-4; the D gene is possibly TRBD1 (6 bases). The CDR3 runs 14 residues. V was cut by 3 bases and J by 3 bases, with 8 bases left in between. CDR1 and CDR2 from the germline V gene are KGHDR and SFDVKD. CDR3 amino acids: CATSDKDSKNIQYF. CDR3 coding DNA: TGTGCCACCAGTGATAAGGACAGCAAAAACATTCAGTACTTC.

The chain links TRBV7-9 to TRBJ2-5, with D perhaps being TRBD1 or TRBD2 (6 bases each). The CDR3 length is 14 residues. CDR1 is SEHNR and CDR2 is FQNEAQ in the germline V gene (reference sequence). Between the trimmed V and J ends, which lost 6 bases and 5 bases, there was a span of 16 bases. DNA of the CDR3: TGTGCCAGCAGACGAGGGGGGTTGGTTGAGACCCAGTACTTC. Its protein product is CASRRGGLVETQYF.

This clonotype showed up many times. V gene TRBV5-6 combines with J gene TRBJ1-2; D call uncertain. The CDR3 totals 17 residues. The germline gives CDR1 SGHDT, CDR2 YYEEEE. Trimming took off 0 bases at V and 5 bases at J, with 20 bases between the two ends. The CDR3 DNA is TGTGCCAGCAGCTTGGATTTTTCGTCAGGAACGACGTATGGCTACACCTTC. Translating it yields CASSLDFSSGTTYGYTF.

This clonotype came up a few times. CDR3 sequence: CASVPGLTLSEAFF. The CDR3, as DNA: TGTGCCAGCGTCCCGGGACTTACTTTGAGTGAAGCTTTCTTT. The chain is built from TRBV9 and TRBJ1-1; a weak D match, TRBD1 (5 bases). The V gene lost 7 bases and the J gene lost 7 bases, with 20 bases spanning the gap. Germline V gives CDR1 SGDLS, CDR2 YYNGEE. The CDR3 runs 14 residues. The whole variable domain, filled in from reference TRBV9 and TRBJ1-1, reads DSGVTQTPKHLITATGQRVTLRCSPRSGDLSVYWYQQSLDQGLQFLIQYYNGEERAKGNILERFSAQQFPDLHSELNLSSLELGDSALYFCASVPGLTLSEAFFGQGTRLTVV.

The chain carries TRBV11-2 and TRBJ2-5; 7 positions match TRBD2. Trimming cost V 4 bases and J 7 bases; bases outside gene matches: 9. CDR3 length: 14 residues. Germline V CDR1 and CDR2: SGHAT, FQNNGV. The CDR3 spells CASSWGTTARTQYF. CDR3 bases: TGTGCCAGCAGCTGGGGGACTACCGCGAGGACCCAGTACTTC.

This clonotype has just a few counts. The rearrangement joins TRBV29-1 to TRBJ1-2; maybe TRBD1 (6 bases). The ends were cut back, 5 bases at V and 13 bases at J, with 20 bases in the middle. The CDR3 is made up of 12 amino acids. Germline V CDR1 and CDR2: SQVTM, ANQGSEA. The CDR3 DNA is TGCAGCGTTTCGGAGGGGGGTCCGGACCTCACCTTC. This gives the protein CSVSEGGPDLTF.

This chain joins TRBV27 and TRBJ2-3, with no clear D. V shed 5 bases and J shed 0 bases, with 12 bases lying between them. Per germline, CDR1 MNHEY and CDR2 SMNVEV (reference sequence). The CDR3 totals 15 residues. CDR3 in amino acids: CASSEERLSTDTQYF. DNA for the CDR3: TGTGCCAGCAGTGAGGAAAGACTCAGCACAGATACGCAGTATTTT.

The chain employs TRBV7-9 and TRBJ1-4, with D unclear. CDR3 length equals 12 residues. The V and J ends lost 0 bases and 7 bases respectively, with 3 bases between them. CDR1 and CDR2 from the germline V gene are SEHNR and FQNEAQ (reference sequence). The CDR3 sequence: CASSLAVEKLFF. The CDR3 DNA reads as TGTGCCAGCAGCTTAGCGGTTGAAAAACTGTTTTTT.

There are a few counts of this clonotype. The chain has TRBV6-5 and TRBJ1-5; the D is unclear. Trimming cost V 5 bases and J 11 bases, with 22 bases left between them. The CDR3 totals 15 residues. Germline values: CDR1 MNHEY, CDR2 SVGAGI. CDR3 amino acids: CASSPLGTIATAQHF. CDR3 DNA: TGTGCCAGCAGTCCGCTAGGTACTATAGCAACGGCCCAGCATTTT.

CDR3 sequence reads: CASSPTGQVGTQHF. DNA for the CDR3: TGTGCCAGCAGCCCAACCGGGCAGGTTGGGACCCAGCATTTT. The V and J genes are TRBV11-2 and TRBJ1-5; D ambiguous. The V gene lost 5 bases and the J gene lost 11 bases, with 19 bases spanning the gap. Germline values: CDR1 SGHAT, CDR2 FQNNGV. The CDR3 loop spans 14 amino acids.

J is TRBJ2-7 and V is TRBV14; D possibly uses TRBD1 or TRBD2 (5 bases each). The CDR3 has 12 amino acids. The germline V gene encodes CDR1 SGHDN and CDR2 FVKESK. With 10 bases removed from V and 6 bases from J, the gap between germline ends came to 16 bases. The CDR3 nucleotides read TGTGCCATTGGGGACGGCCTTTCCGAGCAGTACTTC. It is translated as CAIGDGLSEQYF.